The 10 T cell receptor beta chains in this list originate from one sample, sequenced in a study of metastatic and nonmetastatic thyroid tumors. Every patient was untreated before thyroid surgery. MiXCR reprocessed the PCR reads for TCRdb. The sample includes 34,000 or so clones, about 19% seen only once; the top ten take 8%. Sequencing was performed on blood. These receptors originate from a female donor with papillary thyroid cancer or a benign thyroid nodule (not recorded which). Some clones in this sample may be carry-over from other donors' samples.

This clone came up many times. This rearrangement joins TRBV28 to TRBJ2-1, with D tentatively TRBD1 (6 bases). V lost 2 bases and J 9 bases, leaving 14 bases between the germline ends. Per germline, CDR1 MDHEN and CDR2 SYDVKM. The CDR3 loop spans 14 amino acids. The CDR3 DNA reads as TGTGCCAGCAGTTTAAGGGGGACACCCAGTGAGCAGTTCTTC. Translated, it gives CASSLRGTPSEQFF.

This clone occurred many times. The genes are TRBV7-2 and TRBJ2-7; D not resolved. The CDR3 has 13 amino acids. Germline values: CDR1 SGHTA, CDR2 FQGNSA. V gave up 1 base and J gave up 3 bases, with 7 bases separating them. The CDR3: CASSLGAVYEQYF. CDR3 DNA sequence: TGTGCCAGCAGCTTAGGAGCAGTCTACGAGCAGTACTTC.

This clone has just a few counts. The junction shows a germline mismatch at one end, possibly a read error. V and J are TRBV7-7 and TRBJ2-5, with 11 bases that match TRBD1. The CDR3 sequence is 16 residues long. The germline gives CDR1 SSHAT, CDR2 FNYEAQ (reference sequence). The CDR3 DNA follows: TGTGCTAGCAGCTCGGGGACAGGGGGATCGCGAGGGACCCAGTACTTC. Translating it yields CASSSGTGGSRGTQYF.

This rearrangement joins TRBV5-1 to TRBJ2-7, with 9 bases identical to TRBD2. CDR3 length equals 15 residues. Trimming took 4 bases from V and 4 from J; bases not matched to a gene: 9. Germline V gene lookup returns CDR1 SGHRS and CDR2 YFSETQ. CDR3 protein: CASSRDGTSRYEQYF. The CDR3 nucleotides read TGCGCCAGCAGCCGGGATGGGACTAGCCGGTACGAGCAGTACTTC.

This chain uses TRBV20-1 with TRBJ2-7, with 9 bases lining up with TRBD2. CDR3 length equals 16 residues. Trimming at V came to 3 bases and at J to 1 base, leaving 10 bases not matched to a gene. Germline V gives CDR1 DFQATT, CDR2 SNEGSKA (reference sequence). CDR3 nucleotides: TGCAGTGCTAGCGGTGAGGGTAGCGGGAGATCCTACGAGCAGTACTTC. Translated: CSASGEGSGRSYEQYF.

The chain uses TRBV7-3 and TRBJ1-5, with 7 bases lining up with TRBD1. The V segment lost 5 bases and the J segment 7 bases; nucleotides outside the gene matches: 5. There are 13 residues in the CDR3. CDR1 is SGHTA, CDR2 FQGTGA, per germline. The CDR3 region has the DNA TGTGCCAGCAGCAAAGACAGGGACCAGCCCCAGCATTTT. The encoded protein is CASSKDRDQPQHF. The full variable domain, rest sourced from reference TRBV7-3 and TRBJ1-5, is GAGVSQTPSNKVTEKGKYVELRCDPISGHTALYWYRQSLGQGPEFLIYFQGTGAADDSGLPNDRFFAVRPEGSVSTLKIQRTERGDSAVYLCASSKDRDQPQHFGDGTRLSIL.

This clone was counted at least ten times. This chain uses TRBV12-5 with TRBJ2-7, with 9 bases lining up with TRBD1. Germline assignment: CDR1 LGHNT and CDR2 FRNRAP. V lost 1 base and J lost 3; bases outside the gene matches: 7. CDR3 length equals 16 residues. CDR3 in DNA: TGTGCTAGTGGTTTGGGACCGGGACAGGGAGGCTACGAGCAGTACTTC. Its translation is CASGLGPGQGGYEQYF.

V is TRBV11-2 and J is TRBJ2-5; D is unresolved. The CDR3 extends over 14 amino acids. The V gene's germline CDR1 is SGHAT and CDR2 FQNNGV. Trimming removed 5 bases at V and 1 base at J, with 11 bases between. This CDR3 reads CASSPRLGQETQYF. In DNA form, the CDR3 reads TGTGCCAGCAGCCCTAGACTGGGCCAAGAGACCCAGTACTTC.

The chain carries TRBV7-3 and TRBJ1-3; TRBD1 might be the D (5 bases). The CDR3 spans 15 residues. Trimming removed 5 bases from V and 0 bases from J, with 11 bases in between. The germline V gene has CDR1 SGHTA and CDR2 FQGTGA. CDR3 DNA sequence: TGTGCCAGCAGCCTGGGACCGAGCTCTGGAAACACCATATATTTT. Translating gives CASSLGPSSGNTIYF. Together with reference TRBV7-3 and TRBJ1-3, the CDR3 gives the full variable domain: GAGVSQTPSNKVTEKGKYVELRCDPISGHTALYWYRQSLGQGPEFLIYFQGTGAADDSGLPNDRFFAVRPEGSVSTLKIQRTERGDSAVYLCASSLGPSSGNTIYFGEGSWLTVV.

This clone was picked up many times. This chain links TRBV12-3 or TRBV12-4 with TRBJ2-7; D is unclear. Trimming stripped 4 bases from V and 4 bases from J, with 8 bases between. The CDR3 covers 12 residues. CDR3 nucleotide sequence: TGTGCCAGCAGTTCCCCTCCGTACGAGCAGTACTTC. It translates to CASSSPPYEQYF.